Described below is a single TCR beta chain sequence and its context. This specimen comes from a study of blood T cell repertoires in COVID-19. Background on the study: The study drew acute and convalescent COVID-19 samples from the United States, Italy and Spain.

The CDR3 consists of 11 residues. Trimming left V 7 bases short and J 7 bases short, with 11 bases between. Looked up from germline, CDR1 is WSHSY and CDR2 is SAAADI. The table came from immunoSEQ multiplex PCR; TCRdb's copy has only in-frame clones and leaves some out. The sample includes about 140,000 clones, 75% to 90% of them seen just once. The chain is built from TRBV10-2 and TRBJ2-7; D might be TRBD2 (5 bases). Material for sequencing was peripheral blood. The receptor's source is a man aged 55 to 69 with active or convalescent COVID-19. CDR3 in amino acids: CASTEAREQYF. In DNA, the CDR3 is TGCGCCAGCACGGAGGCGCGGGAGCAGTACTTC.